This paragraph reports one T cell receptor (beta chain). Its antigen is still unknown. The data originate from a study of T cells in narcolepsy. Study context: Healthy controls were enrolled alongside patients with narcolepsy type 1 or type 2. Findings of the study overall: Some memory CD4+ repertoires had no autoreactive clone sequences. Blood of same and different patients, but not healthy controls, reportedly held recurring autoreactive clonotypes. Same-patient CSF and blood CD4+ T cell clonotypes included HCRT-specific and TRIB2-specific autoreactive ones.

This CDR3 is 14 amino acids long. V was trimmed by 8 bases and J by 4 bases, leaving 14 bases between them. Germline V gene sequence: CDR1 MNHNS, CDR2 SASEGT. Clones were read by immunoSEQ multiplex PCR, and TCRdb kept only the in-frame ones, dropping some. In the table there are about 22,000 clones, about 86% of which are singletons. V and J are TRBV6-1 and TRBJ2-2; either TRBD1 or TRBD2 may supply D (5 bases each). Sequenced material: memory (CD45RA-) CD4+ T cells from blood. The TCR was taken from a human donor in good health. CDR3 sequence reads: CASRWDHGTGELFF. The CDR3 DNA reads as TGTGCCAGCCGCTGGGACCACGGCACCGGGGAGCTGTTTTTT.